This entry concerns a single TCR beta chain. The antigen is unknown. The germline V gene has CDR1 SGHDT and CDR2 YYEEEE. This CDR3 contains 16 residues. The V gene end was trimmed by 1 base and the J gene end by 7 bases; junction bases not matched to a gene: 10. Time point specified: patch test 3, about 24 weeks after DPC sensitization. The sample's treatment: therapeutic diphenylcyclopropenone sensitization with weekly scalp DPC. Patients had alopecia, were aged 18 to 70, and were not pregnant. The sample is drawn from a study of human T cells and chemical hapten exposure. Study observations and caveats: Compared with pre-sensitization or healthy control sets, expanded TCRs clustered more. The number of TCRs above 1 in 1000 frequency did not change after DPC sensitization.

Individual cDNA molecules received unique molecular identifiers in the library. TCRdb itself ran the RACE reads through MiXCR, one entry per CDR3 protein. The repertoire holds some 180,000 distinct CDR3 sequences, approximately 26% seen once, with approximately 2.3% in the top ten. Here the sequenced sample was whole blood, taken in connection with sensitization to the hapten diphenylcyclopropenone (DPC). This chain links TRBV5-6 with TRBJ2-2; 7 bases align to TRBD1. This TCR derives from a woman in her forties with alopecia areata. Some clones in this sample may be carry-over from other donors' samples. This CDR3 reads CASSLWRRGQSGELFF. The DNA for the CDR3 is TGTGCCAGCAGCTTGTGGAGAAGGGGGCAGAGCGGGGAGCTGTTTTTT.